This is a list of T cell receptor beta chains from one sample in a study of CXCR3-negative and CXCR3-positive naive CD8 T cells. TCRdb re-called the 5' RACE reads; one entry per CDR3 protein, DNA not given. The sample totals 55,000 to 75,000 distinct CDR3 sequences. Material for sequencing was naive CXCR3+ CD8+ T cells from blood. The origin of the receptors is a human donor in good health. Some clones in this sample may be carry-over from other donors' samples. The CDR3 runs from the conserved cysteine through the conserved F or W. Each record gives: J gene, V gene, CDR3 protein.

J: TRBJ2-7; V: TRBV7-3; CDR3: CASSRTGDSSYEQYF
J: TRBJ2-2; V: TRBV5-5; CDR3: CASSLASGFHTGELFF
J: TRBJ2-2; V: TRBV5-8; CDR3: CASSLATGSGRYTGELFF
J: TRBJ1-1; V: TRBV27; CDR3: CASSLSSPMNTEAFF
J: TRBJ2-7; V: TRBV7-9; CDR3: CASSQPKEDRPYEQYF
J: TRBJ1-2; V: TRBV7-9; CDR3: CASSLAGIGNGYTF
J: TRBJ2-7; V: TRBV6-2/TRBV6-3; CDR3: CASSYSMVAGSYEQYF
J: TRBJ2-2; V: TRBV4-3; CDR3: CASSFRDTGEPFF
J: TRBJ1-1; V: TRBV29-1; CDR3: CSVGDTMNTEAFF
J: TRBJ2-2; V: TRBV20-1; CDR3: CSAPLSGSAGELFF
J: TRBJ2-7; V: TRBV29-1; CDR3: CSVESPGATYEQYF
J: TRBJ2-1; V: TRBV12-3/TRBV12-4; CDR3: CASSFGPGGDEQFF
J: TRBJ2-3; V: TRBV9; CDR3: CASSVDRLAESTDTQYF
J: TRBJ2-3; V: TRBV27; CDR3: CASTPRGARTDTQYF
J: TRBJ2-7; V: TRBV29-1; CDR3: CSVEPRGGYEQYF
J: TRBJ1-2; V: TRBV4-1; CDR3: CASSQDLTGVRGYTF
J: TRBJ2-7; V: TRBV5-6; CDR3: CASSHGYPYEQYF
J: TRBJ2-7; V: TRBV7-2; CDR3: CASSLGPGGLAGYEQYF
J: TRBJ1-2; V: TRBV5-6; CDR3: CASNRGLGGYTF
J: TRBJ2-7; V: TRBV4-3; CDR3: CASSQDRAGPYEQYF
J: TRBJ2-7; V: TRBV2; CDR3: CASRAGTGREQYF
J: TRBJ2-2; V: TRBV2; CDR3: CASRTGTENTGELFF
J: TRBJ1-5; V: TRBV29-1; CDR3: CSVGQGGQPQHF
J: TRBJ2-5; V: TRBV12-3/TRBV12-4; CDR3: CASKLPGGSQETQYF
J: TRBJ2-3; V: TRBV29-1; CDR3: CSGGRREDTQYF
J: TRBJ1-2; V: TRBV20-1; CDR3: CSARDPFAGYYGYTF
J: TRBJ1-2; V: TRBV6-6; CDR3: CASSYYKDDNYGYTF
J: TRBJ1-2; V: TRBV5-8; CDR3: CASSPGGGGDGYTF
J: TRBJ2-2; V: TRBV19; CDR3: CASSAWGAGELFF
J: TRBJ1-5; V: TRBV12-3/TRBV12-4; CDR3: CASSLWTHQPQHF
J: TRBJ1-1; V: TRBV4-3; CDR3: CASSQDRLVNTEAFF
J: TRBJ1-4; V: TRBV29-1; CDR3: CSVVSSRHEEEKLFF
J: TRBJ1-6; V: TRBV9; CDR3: CASSTQSSYNSPLHF
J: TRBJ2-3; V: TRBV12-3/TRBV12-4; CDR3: CASSLSGGPDTQYF
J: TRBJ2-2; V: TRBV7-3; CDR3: CASSLTGTGELFF
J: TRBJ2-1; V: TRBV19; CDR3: CASSIGGHKQFF
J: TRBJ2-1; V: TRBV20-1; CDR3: CSARDSGPEQFF
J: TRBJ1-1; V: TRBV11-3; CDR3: CASRDEGDLNTEAFF
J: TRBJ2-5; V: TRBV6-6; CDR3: CASSYWDTGPSETQYF
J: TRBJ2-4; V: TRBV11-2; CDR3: CASSLAPGTGGENIQYF
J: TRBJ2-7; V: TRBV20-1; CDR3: CSARGTATYEQYF
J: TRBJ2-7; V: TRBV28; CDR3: CASSLWVGGSSYEQYF
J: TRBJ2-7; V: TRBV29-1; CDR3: CSGGQGFSYEQYF
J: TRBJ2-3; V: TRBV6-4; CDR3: CASSDSMGGTDTQYF
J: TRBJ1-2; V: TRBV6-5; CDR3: CASSLGTAYGYTF
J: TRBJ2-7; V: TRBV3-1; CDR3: CASSQDLSLILSASEQYF
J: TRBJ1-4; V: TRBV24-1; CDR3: CATMDSDNEKLFF
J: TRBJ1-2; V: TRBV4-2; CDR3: CASSQGQLDYTF
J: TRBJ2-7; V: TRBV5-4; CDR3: CASSLEAAAGIYEQYF
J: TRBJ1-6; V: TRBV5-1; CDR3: CASSLEAGYDSPLHF
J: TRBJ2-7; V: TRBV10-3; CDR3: CAISNSYEQYF
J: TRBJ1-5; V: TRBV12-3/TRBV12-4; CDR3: CASTITGGGQPQHF
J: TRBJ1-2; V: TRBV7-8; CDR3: CASSATGTGYGYTF
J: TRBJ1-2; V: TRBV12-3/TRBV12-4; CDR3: CASSLAFFGGQNYTF
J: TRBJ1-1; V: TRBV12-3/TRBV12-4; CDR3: CASQTGEEDMNTEASF